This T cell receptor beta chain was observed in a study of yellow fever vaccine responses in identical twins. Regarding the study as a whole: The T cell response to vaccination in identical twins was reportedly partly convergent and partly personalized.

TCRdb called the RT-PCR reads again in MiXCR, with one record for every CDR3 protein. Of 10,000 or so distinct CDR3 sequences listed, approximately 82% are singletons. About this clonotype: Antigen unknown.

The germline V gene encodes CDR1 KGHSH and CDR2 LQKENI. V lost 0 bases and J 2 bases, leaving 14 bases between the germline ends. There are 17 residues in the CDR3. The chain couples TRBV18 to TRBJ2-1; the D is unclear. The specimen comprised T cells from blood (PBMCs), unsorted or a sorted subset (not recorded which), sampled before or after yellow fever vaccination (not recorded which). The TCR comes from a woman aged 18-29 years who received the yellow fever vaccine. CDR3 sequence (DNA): TGTGCCAGCTCACCACCAGTTGGCGCTGGGACCTACAATGAGCAGTTCTTC. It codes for CASSPPVGAGTYNEQFF.